Listed here are 13 T cell receptor beta chains from one sample, sequenced in a study of blood T cell repertoires in COVID-19. Libraries were prepared by immunoSEQ multiplex PCR; TCRdb keeps only in-frame clonotypes and omits some of them. This table holds about 250,000 clones, 65% to 90% found once. The specimen sequenced was PBMCs or T cells enriched from blood (not recorded which). The receptors here all came from a woman aged 50 to 60 with acute COVID-19.

V is TRBV7-9 and J is TRBJ1-3; no definite D call. This CDR3 is 14 amino acids long. Germline V gene data show CDR1 as SEHNR and CDR2 as FQNEAQ (reference sequence). Trimming shortened V by 1 base and J by 0 bases, and 4 bases separated the two germline ends. CDR3 residues: CASSLELSGNTIYF. DNA for the CDR3: TGTGCCAGCAGCTTAGAACTCTCTGGAAACACCATATATTTT. The complete variable domain, with remaining parts taken from reference TRBV7-9 and TRBJ1-3, reads DTGVSQNPRHKITKRGQNVTFRCDPISEHNRLYWYRQTLGQGPEFLTYFQNEAQLEKSRLLSDRFSAERPKGSFSTLEIQRTEQGDSAMYLCASSLELSGNTIYFGEGSWLTVV.

The V call is TRBV3-1 (or the pseudogene TRBV3-2), the J call TRBJ2-7; 8 nucleotides line up with TRBD2. The V gene's germline CDR1 is LGHDT and CDR2 YNNKEL (reference sequence). CDR3 length: 16 residues. After removal of 3 bases from V and 0 bases from J, the junction contained 7 bases not matched to a gene. CDR3 sequence: CASSQGLAGISYEQYF. In DNA form, the CDR3 reads TGTGCCAGCAGCCAGGGATTAGCGGGGATCTCCTACGAGCAGTACTTC.

The V gene is TRBV27, the J gene TRBJ1-1; D is unresolved. The germline gives CDR1 MNHEY, CDR2 SMNVEV (reference sequence). V lost 5 bases to trimming and J lost 1 base, with 11 bases between them. The CDR3 has 14 residues. The CDR3 region has the DNA TGTGCCAGCAGTCCCTCAGCGCGGAACACTGAAGCTTTCTTT. Protein product: CASSPSARNTEAFF.

The chain couples TRBV7-2 to TRBJ1-5, with D possibly matching TRBD1 (5 bases). V lost 1 base to trimming and J lost 8 bases, with 15 bases between them. Germline V lookup: CDR1 SGHTA, CDR2 FQGNSA. The CDR3 extends over 15 amino acids. The CDR3 reads CASSLDTGRNEPQHF. For the CDR3, the DNA is TGTGCCAGCAGCTTAGATACAGGTCGGAATGAGCCCCAGCATTTT.

The V call is TRBV27, the J call TRBJ2-7; D may be TRBD1 (5 bases). Between the trimmed V and J ends, which lost 2 bases and 2 bases, there was a span of 7 bases. The CDR3 contains 13 residues. Germline V gene sequence: CDR1 MNHEY, CDR2 SMNVEV (reference sequence). CDR3 DNA: TGTGCCAGCAGTTTAGACAGTACCTACGAGCAGTACTTC. The encoded protein is CASSLDSTYEQYF.

The V gene is TRBV10-2, the J gene TRBJ1-5, with D maybe TRBD1 (5 bases). The CDR3 consists of 13 residues. From germline, CDR1 is WSHSY and CDR2 SAAADI. The ends were cut back, 8 bases at V and 7 bases at J, with 15 bases in the middle. The DNA of the CDR3 is TGCGCCAGCGTGGGGGGGGTTGGGCAGCCCCAGCATTTT. Translating gives CASVGGVGQPQHF.

This clone was seen just once. J is TRBJ1-2 and V is TRBV4-3; possibly TRBD1 for D (5 bases). Per the germline V gene, CDR1 is LGHNA and CDR2 is YSLEER. This CDR3 is built from 15 residues. Trimming stripped 0 bases from V and 8 bases from J, with 16 bases between. The CDR3 DNA follows: TGCGCCAGCAGCCAAGATTCGGCGGGGGAGCGGGGCTACACCTTC. This gives the protein CASSQDSAGERGYTF.

CDR3 sequence (DNA): TGTGCCAGTAGTATGGAACGGAGCAATAGCAATCAGCCCCAGCATTTT. Translating gives CASSMERSNSNQPQHF. The rearrangement joins TRBV19 to TRBJ1-5; no definite D call. Germline V lookup: CDR1 LNHDA, CDR2 SQIVND (reference sequence). The ends were cut back, 3 bases at V and 0 bases at J, with 12 bases in the middle. The CDR3 runs to 16 residues.

The CDR3 is CASAPSGTGRIQPQHF. The CDR3 DNA sequence: TGTGCCAGCGCGCCTTCCGGGACAGGGAGGATTCAGCCCCAGCATTTT. The chain recombines TRBV7-2 with TRBJ1-5, with TRBD1 matching over 9 bases. The CDR3 is made up of 16 amino acids. Losses at the gene ends were 8 bases for V and 6 bases for J; bases not matched to a gene: 14. Germline CDR1 SGHTA, CDR2 FQGNSA.

V and J are TRBV5-6 and TRBJ2-7; D perhaps matches TRBD1 (6 bases). Trimming removed 6 bases from V and 4 bases from J, with 11 bases in between. The CDR3 runs 12 residues. CDR1 and CDR2 from the germline V gene are SGHDT and YYEEEE. The CDR3 loop reads CASTLGQYEQYF. The CDR3 bases are TGTGCCAGCACCTTAGGACAGTACGAGCAGTACTTC.

The chain joins TRBV28 to TRBJ1-3; possible D gene TRBD1, 5 bases. The CDR3 is 12 amino acids. Trimming took off 8 bases at V and 4 bases at J, with 9 bases between the two ends. The germline gives CDR1 MDHEN, CDR2 SYDVKM. CDR3: CASGAEGNTIYF. CDR3 DNA: TGTGCCAGCGGGGCCGAGGGAAACACCATATATTTT.

This chain uses TRBV5-1 with TRBJ1-2; tentative D call: TRBD1 (6 bases). CDR3 size: 13 residues. Per the germline V gene, CDR1 is SGHRS and CDR2 is YFSETQ. The V end was cut by 2 bases, the J end by 7 bases, with 12 bases between. CDR3 sequence reads: CASSLDQQGGYTF. CDR3 nucleotides: TGCGCCAGCAGCTTAGACCAACAGGGTGGCTACACCTTC. Complete variable domain (other parts from reference TRBV5-1 and TRBJ1-2): KAGVTQTPRYLIKTRGQQVTLSCSPISGHRSVSWYQQTPGQGLQFLFEYFSETQRNKGNFPGRFSGRQFSNSRSEMNVSTLELGDSALYLCASSLDQQGGYTFGSGTRLTVV.

The chain carries TRBV6-5 and TRBJ1-1, with D tentatively TRBD1 (6 bases). There are 12 residues in the CDR3. V lost 10 bases and J lost 2, with 11 bases in between. CDR1 and CDR2 from the germline V gene are MNHEY and SVGAGI. CDR3 amino acids: CATIQGNTEAFF. CDR3 in DNA: TGTGCCACCATACAGGGAAACACTGAAGCTTTCTTT.